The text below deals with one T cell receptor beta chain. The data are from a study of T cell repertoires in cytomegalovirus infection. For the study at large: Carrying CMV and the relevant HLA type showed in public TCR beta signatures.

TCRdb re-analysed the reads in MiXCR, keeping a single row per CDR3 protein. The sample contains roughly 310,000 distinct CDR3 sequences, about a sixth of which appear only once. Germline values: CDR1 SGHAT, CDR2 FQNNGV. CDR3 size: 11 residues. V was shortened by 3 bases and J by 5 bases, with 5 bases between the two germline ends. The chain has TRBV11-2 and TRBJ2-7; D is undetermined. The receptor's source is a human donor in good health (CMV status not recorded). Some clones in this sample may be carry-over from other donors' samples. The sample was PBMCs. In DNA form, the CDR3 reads TGTGCCAGCAGCTTCATCAACGAGCAGTACTTC. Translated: CASSFINEQYF.